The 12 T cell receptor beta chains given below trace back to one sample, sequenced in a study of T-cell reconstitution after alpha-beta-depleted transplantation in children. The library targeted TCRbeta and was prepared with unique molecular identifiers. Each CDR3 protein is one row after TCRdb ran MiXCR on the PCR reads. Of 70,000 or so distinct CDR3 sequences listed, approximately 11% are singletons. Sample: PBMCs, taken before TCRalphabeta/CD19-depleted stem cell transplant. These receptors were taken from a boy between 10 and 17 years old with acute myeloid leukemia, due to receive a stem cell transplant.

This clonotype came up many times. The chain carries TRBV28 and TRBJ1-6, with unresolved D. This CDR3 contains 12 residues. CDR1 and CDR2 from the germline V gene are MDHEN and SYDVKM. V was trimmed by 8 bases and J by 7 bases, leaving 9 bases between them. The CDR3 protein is CASGGPNSPLHF. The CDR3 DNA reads TGTGCCAGCGGTGGTCCAAATTCACCCCTCCACTTT.

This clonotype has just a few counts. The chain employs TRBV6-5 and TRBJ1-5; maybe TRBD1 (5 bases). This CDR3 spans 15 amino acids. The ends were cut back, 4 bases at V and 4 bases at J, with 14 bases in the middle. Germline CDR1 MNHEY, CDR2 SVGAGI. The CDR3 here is CASSFGHGQNQPQHF. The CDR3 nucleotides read TGTGCCAGCAGTTTTGGACACGGACAAAATCAGCCCCAGCATTTT.

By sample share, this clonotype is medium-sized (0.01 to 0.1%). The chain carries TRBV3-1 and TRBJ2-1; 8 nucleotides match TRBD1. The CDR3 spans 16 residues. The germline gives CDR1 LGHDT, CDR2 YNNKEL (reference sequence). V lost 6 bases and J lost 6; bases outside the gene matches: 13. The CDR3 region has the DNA TGTGCCAGCAGGCCGACCGGGACAGGTCGCCTCAATGAGCAGTTCTTC. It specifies CASRPTGTGRLNEQFF.

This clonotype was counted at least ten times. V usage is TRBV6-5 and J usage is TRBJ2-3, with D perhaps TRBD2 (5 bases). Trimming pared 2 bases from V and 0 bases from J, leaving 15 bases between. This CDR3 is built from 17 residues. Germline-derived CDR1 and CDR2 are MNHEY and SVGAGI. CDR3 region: CASSYGGAGASTDTQYF. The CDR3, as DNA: TGTGCCAGCAGTTACGGCGGCGCGGGTGCTAGCACAGATACGCAGTATTTT.

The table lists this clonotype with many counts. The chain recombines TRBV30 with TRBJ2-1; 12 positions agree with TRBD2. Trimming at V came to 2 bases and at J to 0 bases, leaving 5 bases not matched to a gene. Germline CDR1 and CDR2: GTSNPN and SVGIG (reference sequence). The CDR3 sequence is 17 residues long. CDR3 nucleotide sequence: TGTGCCTGGAGTAGGACTAGCGGGATCCCCTCCTACAATGAGCAGTTCTTC. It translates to CAWSRTSGIPSYNEQFF. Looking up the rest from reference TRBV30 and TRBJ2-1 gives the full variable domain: SQTIHQWPATLVQPVGSPLSLECTVEGTSNPNLYWYRQAAGRGLQLLFYSVGIGQISSEVPQNLSASRPQDRQFILSSKKLLLSDSGFYLCAWSRTSGIPSYNEQFFGPGTRLTVL.

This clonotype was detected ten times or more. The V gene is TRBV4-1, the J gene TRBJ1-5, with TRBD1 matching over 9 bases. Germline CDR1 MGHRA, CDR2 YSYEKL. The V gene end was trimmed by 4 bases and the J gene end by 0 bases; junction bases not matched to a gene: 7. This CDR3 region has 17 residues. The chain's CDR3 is CASSLRDREYSNQPQHF. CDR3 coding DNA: TGCGCCAGCAGCCTAAGGGACAGGGAGTATAGCAATCAGCCCCAGCATTTT.

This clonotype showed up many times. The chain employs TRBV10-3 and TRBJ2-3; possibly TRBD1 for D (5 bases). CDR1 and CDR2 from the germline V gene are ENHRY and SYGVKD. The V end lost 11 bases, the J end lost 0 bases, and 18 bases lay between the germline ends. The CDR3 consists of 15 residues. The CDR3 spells CAVQLGQTSTDTQYF. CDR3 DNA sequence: TGTGCCGTTCAGCTGGGGCAGACTAGCACAGATACGCAGTATTTT.

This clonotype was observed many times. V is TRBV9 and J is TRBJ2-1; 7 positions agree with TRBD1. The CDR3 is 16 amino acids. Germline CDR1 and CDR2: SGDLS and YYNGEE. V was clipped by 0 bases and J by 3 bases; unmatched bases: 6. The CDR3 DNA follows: TGTGCCAGCAGCGTAGGAGCCGGGACAGTCTACAATGAGCAGTTCTTC. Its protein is CASSVGAGTVYNEQFF.

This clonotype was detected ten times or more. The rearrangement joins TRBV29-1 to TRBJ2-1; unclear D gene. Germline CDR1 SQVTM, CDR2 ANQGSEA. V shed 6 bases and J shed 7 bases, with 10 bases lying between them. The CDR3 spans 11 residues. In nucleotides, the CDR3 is TGCAGCGTAGTAGTTATAAATGAGCAGTTCTTC. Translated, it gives CSVVVINEQFF.

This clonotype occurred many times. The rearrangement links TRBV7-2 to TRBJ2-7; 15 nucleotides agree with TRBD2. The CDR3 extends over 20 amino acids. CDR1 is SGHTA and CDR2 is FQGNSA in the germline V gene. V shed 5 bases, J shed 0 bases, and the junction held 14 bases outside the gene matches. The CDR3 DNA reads TGTGCCAGCAGCACGCTCGGACTAGCGGGAGGGCCACAAAGCTCCTACGAGCAGTACTTC. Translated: CASSTLGLAGGPQSSYEQYF.

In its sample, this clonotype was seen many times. The CDR3 DNA reads as TGCAGTGCTAGTGATCGGTCCGGTGGAAACACCATATATTTT. It codes for CSASDRSGGNTIYF. The chain carries TRBV20-1 and TRBJ1-3; D is unresolved. Germline V gene data show CDR1 as DFQATT and CDR2 as SNEGSKA (reference sequence). V lost 3 bases to trimming and J lost 3 bases, with 12 bases between them. The CDR3 extends over 14 amino acids.

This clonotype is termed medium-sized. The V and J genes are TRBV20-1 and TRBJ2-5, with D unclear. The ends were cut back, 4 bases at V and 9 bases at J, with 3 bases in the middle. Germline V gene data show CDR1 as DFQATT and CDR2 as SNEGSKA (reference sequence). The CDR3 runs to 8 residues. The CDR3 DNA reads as TGCAGTGCTACCCCCCAGTACTTC. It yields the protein CSATPQYF.